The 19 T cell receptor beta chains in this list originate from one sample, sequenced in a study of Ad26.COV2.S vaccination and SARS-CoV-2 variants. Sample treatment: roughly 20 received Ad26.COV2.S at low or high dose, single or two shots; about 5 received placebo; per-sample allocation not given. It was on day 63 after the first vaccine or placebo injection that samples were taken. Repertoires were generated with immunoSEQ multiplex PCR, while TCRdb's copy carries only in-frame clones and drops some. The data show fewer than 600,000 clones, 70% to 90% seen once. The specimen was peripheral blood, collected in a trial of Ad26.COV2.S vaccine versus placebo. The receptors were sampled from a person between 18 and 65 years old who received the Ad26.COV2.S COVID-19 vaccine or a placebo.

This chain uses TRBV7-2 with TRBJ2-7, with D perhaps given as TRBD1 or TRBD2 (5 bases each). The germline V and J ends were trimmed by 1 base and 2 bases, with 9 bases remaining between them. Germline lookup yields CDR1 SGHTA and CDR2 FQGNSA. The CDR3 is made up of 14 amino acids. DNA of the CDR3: TGTGCCAGCAGCTTAGGTTTGGGACCCTACGAGCAGTACTTC. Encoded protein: CASSLGLGPYEQYF.

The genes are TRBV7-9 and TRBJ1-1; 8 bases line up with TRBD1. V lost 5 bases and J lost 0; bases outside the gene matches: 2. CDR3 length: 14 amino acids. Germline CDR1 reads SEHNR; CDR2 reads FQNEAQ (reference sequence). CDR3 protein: CASSRQGMNTEAFF. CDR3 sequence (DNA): TGTGCCAGCAGCCGACAGGGGATGAACACTGAAGCTTTCTTT.

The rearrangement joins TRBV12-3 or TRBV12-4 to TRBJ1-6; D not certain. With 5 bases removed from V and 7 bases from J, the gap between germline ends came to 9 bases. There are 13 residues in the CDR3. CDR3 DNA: TGTGCCAGCAGTCTTGGGGTCAATTCACCCCTCCACTTT. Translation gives CASSLGVNSPLHF.

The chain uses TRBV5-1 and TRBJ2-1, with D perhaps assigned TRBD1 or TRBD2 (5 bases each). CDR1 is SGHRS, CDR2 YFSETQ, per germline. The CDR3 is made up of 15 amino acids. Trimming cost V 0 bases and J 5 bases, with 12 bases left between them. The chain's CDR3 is CASSLGEGRNNEQFF. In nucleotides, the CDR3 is TGCGCCAGCAGCTTGGGAGAGGGGCGAAACAATGAGCAGTTCTTC.

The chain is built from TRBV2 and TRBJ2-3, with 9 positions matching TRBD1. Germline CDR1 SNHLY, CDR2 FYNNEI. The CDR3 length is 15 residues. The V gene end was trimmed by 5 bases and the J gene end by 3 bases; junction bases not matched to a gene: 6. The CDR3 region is CASSRDRVITDTQYF. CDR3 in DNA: TGTGCCAGCAGTAGGGACAGGGTGATAACAGATACGCAGTATTTT.

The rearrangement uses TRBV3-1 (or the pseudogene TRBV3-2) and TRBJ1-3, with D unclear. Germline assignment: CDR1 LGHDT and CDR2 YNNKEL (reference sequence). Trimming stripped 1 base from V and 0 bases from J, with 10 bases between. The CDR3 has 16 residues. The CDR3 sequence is CASSQVFSGSGNTIYF. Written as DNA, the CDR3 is TGTGCCAGCAGCCAAGTGTTTTCGGGCTCTGGAAACACCATATATTTT.

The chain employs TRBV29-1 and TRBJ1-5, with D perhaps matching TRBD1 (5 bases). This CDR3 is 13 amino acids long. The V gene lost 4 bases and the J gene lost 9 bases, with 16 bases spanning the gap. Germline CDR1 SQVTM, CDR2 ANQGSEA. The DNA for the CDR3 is TGCAGCGTTGCCCTACAGGCCCGGGGGCCCCAGCATTTT. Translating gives CSVALQARGPQHF.

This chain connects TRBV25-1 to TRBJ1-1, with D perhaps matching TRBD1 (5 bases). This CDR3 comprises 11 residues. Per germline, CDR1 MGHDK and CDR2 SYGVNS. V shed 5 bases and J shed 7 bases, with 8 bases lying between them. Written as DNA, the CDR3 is TGTGCCAGCAGTCCGGGGGTTGAAGCTTTCTTT. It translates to CASSPGVEAFF.

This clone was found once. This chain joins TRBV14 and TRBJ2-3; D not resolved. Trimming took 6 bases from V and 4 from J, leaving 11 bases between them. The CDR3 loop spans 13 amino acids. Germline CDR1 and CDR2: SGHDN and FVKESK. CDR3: CASRSRWADTQYF. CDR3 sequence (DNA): TGTGCCAGCAGGTCTCGCTGGGCAGATACGCAGTATTTT.

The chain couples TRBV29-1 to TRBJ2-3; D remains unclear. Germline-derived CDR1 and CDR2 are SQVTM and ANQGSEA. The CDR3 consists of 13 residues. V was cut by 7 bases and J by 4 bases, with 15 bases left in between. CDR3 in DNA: TGCAGCGGGGTAGTATGGCAGGCAGATACGCAGTATTTT. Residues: CSGVVWQADTQYF.

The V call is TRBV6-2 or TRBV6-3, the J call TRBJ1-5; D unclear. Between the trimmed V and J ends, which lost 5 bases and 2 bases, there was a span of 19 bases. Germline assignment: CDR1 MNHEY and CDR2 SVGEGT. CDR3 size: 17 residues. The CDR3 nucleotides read TGTGCCAGCAGTCAGACACGACCGAACACGGGCAATCAGCCCCAGCATTTT. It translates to CASSQTRPNTGNQPQHF.

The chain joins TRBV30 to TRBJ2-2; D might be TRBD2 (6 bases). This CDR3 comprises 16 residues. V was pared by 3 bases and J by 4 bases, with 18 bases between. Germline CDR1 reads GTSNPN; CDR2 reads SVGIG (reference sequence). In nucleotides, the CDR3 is TGTGCCTGGAGGGCCGGCCCCGGAGGGAGCACCGGGGAGCTGTTTTTT. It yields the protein CAWRAGPGGSTGELFF.

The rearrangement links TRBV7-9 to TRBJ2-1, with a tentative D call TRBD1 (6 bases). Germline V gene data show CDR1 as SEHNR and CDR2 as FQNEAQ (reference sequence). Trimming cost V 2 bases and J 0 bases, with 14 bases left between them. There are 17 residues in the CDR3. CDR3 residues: CASSLRELGGSYNEQFF. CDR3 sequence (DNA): TGTGCCAGCAGCTTACGCGAACTAGGGGGCTCCTACAATGAGCAGTTCTTC.

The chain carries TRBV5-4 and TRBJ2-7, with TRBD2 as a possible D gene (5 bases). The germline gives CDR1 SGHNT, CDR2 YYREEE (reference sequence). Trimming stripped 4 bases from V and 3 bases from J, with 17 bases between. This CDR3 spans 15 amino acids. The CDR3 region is CASSLMGVSFYEQYF. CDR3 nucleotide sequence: TGTGCCAGCAGCCTAATGGGAGTCTCCTTCTACGAGCAGTACTTC.

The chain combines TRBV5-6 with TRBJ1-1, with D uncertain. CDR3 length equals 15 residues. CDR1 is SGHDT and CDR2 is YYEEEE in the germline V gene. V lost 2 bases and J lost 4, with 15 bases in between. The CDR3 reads CASSLTEADRTEAFF. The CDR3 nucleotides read TGTGCCAGCAGCTTAACAGAGGCGGATCGCACTGAAGCTTTCTTT. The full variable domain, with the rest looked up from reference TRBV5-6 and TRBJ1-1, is DAGVTQSPTHLIKTRGQQVTLRCSPKSGHDTVSWYQQALGQGPQFIFQYYEEEERQRGNFPDRFSGHQFPNYSSELNVNALLLGDSALYLCASSLTEADRTEAFFGQGTRLTVV.

DNA for the CDR3: TGTGCCAGCAGCCCGTCCCCAATCCCCACAGATACGCAGTATTTT. It encodes CASSPSPIPTDTQYF. The rearrangement uses TRBV7-6 and TRBJ2-3, with unresolved D. Germline V CDR1 and CDR2: SGHVS, FNYEAQ. The CDR3 covers 15 residues. The V end lost 5 bases, the J end lost 2 bases, and 14 bases lay between the germline ends.

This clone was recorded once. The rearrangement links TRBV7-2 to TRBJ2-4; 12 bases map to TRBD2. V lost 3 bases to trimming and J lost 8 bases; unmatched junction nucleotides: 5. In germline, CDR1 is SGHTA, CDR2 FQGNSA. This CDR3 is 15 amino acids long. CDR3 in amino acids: CASSFWLAGGDIQYF. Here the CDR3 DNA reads TGTGCCAGCAGCTTCTGGCTAGCGGGGGGGGACATTCAGTACTTC.

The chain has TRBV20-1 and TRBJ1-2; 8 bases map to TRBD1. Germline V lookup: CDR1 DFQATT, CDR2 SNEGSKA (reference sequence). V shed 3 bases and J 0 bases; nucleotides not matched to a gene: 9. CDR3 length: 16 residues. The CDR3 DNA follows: TGCAGTGCTAGTCTTCCGACAGGGGCCCCTAACTATGGCTACACCTTC. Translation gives CSASLPTGAPNYGYTF.

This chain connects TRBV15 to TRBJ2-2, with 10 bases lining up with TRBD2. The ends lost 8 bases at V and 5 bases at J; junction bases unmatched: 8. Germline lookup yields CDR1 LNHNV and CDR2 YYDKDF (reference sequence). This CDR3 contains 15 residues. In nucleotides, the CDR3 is TGTGCCACCGGGAGCGGGGGGGCCAGAACCGGGGAGCTGTTTTTT. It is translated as CATGSGGARTGELFF. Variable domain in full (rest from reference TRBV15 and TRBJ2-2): DAMVIQNPRYQVTQFGKPVTLSCSQTLNHNVMYWYQQKSSQAPKLLFHYYDKDFNNEADTPDNFQSRRPNTSFCFLDIRSPGLGDTAMYLCATGSGGARTGELFFGEGSRLTVL.